This T cell receptor (beta chain) is from a study of early T cells in non-severe SARS-CoV-2 infection. General study results and limits: VDJdb matching, biased toward anti-spike CD8 responses, missed private and CD4 specificities.

This clonotype has only a few counts. Its antigen is still unknown. TCRdb reanalysed the 5' RACE reads using MiXCR and keeps one entry per CDR3 protein. Among more than 55,000 distinct CDR3 sequences listed, about 8.9% were seen once. Germline CDR1 reads SGHTA; CDR2 reads FQGNSA. V lost 4 bases and J lost 7, with 16 bases in between. CDR3 length: 15 amino acids. The rearrangement links TRBV7-2 to TRBJ2-2; a possible D gene is TRBD2 (6 bases). This receptor was identified in an adult who was a healthcare worker with PCR-confirmed SARS-CoV-2 infection or an uninfected control (not recorded which). The specimen sequenced was whole blood. CDR3 amino acids: CASSSGTLLGGELFF. DNA for the CDR3: TGTGCCAGCAGCTCCGGGACTTTACTGGGCGGGGAGCTGTTTTTT. Together with reference TRBV7-2 and TRBJ2-2, the CDR3 gives the full variable domain: GAGVSQSPSNKVTEKGKDVELRCDPISGHTALYWYRQSLGQGLEFLIYFQGNSAPDKSGLPSDRFSAERTGGSVSTLTIQRTQQEDSAVYLCASSSGTLLGGELFFGEGSRLTVL.